These 27 T cell receptor beta chains originate from one sample sequenced in a study of CD8 T cells in ankylosing spondylitis. Study-level findings and limits: Made up of under ten highly homologous variants, a TCR beta motif appeared characteristic of ankylosing spondylitis blood.

From the 5' RACE reads, TCRdb called clonotypes with MiXCR, one entry per CDR3 protein. The sample consists of around 430,000 distinct CDR3 sequences, approximately 17% of them appearing once. These receptors have no identified antigens. Sequenced material: blood, either unsorted or a sorted T cell fraction (not recorded which). The receptors stem from a male donor with ankylosing spondylitis.

This clonotype has a handful of counts. The chain uses TRBV5-1 and TRBJ2-4, with D hard to call. The germline CDR1 and CDR2 sequences are SGHRS and YFSETQ. CDR3 length equals 14 residues. The germline V and J ends were trimmed by 9 bases and 0 bases, with 13 bases remaining between them. The CDR3 DNA follows: TGCGCCACCTCGACTGCTCTAGCCAAAAACATTCAGTACTTC. Translating gives CATSTALAKNIQYF.

The chain is built from TRBV12-3 or TRBV12-4 and TRBJ2-3; 8 bases match TRBD2. With 2 bases clipped from V and 1 base from J, the junction kept 14 bases outside the gene matches. This CDR3 contains 19 residues. The CDR3 protein is CASSLPAGGPLGGTDTQYF. DNA for the CDR3: TGTGCCAGCAGTTTACCTGCGGGAGGCCCTCTCGGCGGCACAGATACGCAGTATTTT.

This clonotype was counted many times. The V and J genes are TRBV7-9 and TRBJ1-6, with D uncertain. V was trimmed by 8 bases and J by 5 bases, leaving 13 bases between them. CDR3 length equals 14 residues. Germline V CDR1 and CDR2: SEHNR, FQNEAQ (reference sequence). The CDR3 nucleotides are TGTGCCAGCGGACGGACCGAGAATAATTCACCCCTCCACTTT. Amino acids: CASGRTENNSPLHF.

J is TRBJ1-1 and V is TRBV14; TRBD1 matches 8 bases. The CDR3 extends over 13 amino acids. Trimming took 4 bases from V and 3 from J; bases not matched to a gene: 1. The germline CDR1 and CDR2 sequences are SGHDN and FVKESK. This CDR3 reads CASSPQGDTEAFF. CDR3 coding DNA: TGTGCCAGCAGCCCACAGGGGGACACTGAAGCTTTCTTT.

Here the CDR3 reads CASSQEMRFQPQHF. The DNA of the CDR3 is TGTGCCAGCAGCCAAGAAATGAGGTTTCAGCCCCAGCATTTT. The rearrangement joins TRBV3-1 to TRBJ1-5; the D is unclear. This CDR3 is 14 amino acids long. Trimming removed 0 bases at V and 6 bases at J, with 9 bases between. Germline-derived CDR1 and CDR2 are LGHDT and YNNKEL (reference sequence).

This chain joins TRBV18 and TRBJ2-5, with a tentative D call TRBD2 (6 bases). Trimming took off 3 bases at V and 5 bases at J, with 28 bases between the two ends. Germline assignment: CDR1 KGHSH and CDR2 LQKENI. The CDR3 consists of 19 residues. The CDR3 sequence is CASSPVLTSERVPRETQYF. In nucleotides, the CDR3 is TGTGCCAGCTCACCCGTATTGACTAGTGAGCGCGTCCCCCGGGAGACCCAGTACTTC. Full variable domain (remainder filled in from reference TRBV18 and TRBJ2-5): NAGVMQNPRHLVRRRGQEARLRCSPMKGHSHVYWYRQLPEEGLKFMVYLQKENIIDESGMPKERFSAEFPKEGPSILRIQQVVRGDSAAYFCASSPVLTSERVPRETQYFGPGTRLLVL.

V usage is TRBV20-1 and J usage is TRBJ2-1; 10 nucleotides line up with TRBD2. There are 14 residues in the CDR3. CDR1 DFQATT and CDR2 SNEGSKA come from the germline V gene (reference sequence). Trimming took 5 bases from V and 0 from J; bases not matched to a gene: 1. The chain's CDR3 is CSALAGGSYNEQFF. The CDR3 DNA reads as TGCAGTGCTTTAGCGGGGGGCTCCTACAATGAGCAGTTCTTC.

V and J are TRBV12-3 or TRBV12-4 and TRBJ2-1; D possibly corresponds to TRBD2 (6 bases). V was cut by 6 bases and J by 0 bases, with 12 bases left in between. The CDR3 has 15 amino acids. The DNA of the CDR3 is TGTGCCAGCAGGACGGGGAGGAGCTCCTACAATGAGCAGTTCTTC. It yields the protein CASRTGRSSYNEQFF.

This clonotype was observed a handful of times. V and J are TRBV18 and TRBJ1-4; no clear D gene. The CDR3 is 14 amino acids. Trimming removed 3 bases at V and 4 bases at J, with 9 bases between. Germline values: CDR1 KGHSH, CDR2 LQKENI. The CDR3 sequence is CASSPRQFNEKLFF. CDR3 coding DNA: TGTGCCAGCTCACCCCGGCAGTTTAATGAAAAACTGTTTTTT.

The chain carries TRBV7-2 and TRBJ2-2, with TRBD2 identical over 12 bases. V gave up 5 bases and J gave up 7 bases; unmatched junction bases: 8. The CDR3 is 16 residues long. Germline lookup yields CDR1 SGHTA and CDR2 FQGNSA. This CDR3 is CASSLLAGGRGGELFF. CDR3 bases: TGTGCCAGCAGCCTGCTAGCGGGGGGGCGTGGCGGGGAGCTGTTTTTT.

This clonotype was detected ten times or more. This chain joins TRBV3-1 and TRBJ2-7; weak D call: TRBD2 (5 bases). Germline CDR1 and CDR2: LGHDT and YNNKEL (reference sequence). V gave up 1 base and J gave up 6 bases, with 19 bases separating them. The CDR3 has 16 residues. In DNA, the CDR3 is TGTGCCAGCAGCCAAGCGTCCCCAGAGGTCGCGGGCGAGCAGTACTTC. This sequence encodes CASSQASPEVAGEQYF.

There are a few counts of this clonotype. The junction shows a germline mismatch at one end, possibly a read error. This chain uses TRBV12-3 or TRBV12-4 with TRBJ2-5; possibly TRBD1 for D (6 bases). The length of the CDR3 is 10 residues. The CDR3 is CASSFQGHFF. CDR3 bases: TGTGCCAGCAGTTTTCAGGGGCACTTCTTC.

The rearrangement joins TRBV5-3 to TRBJ2-6; D is perhaps TRBD2 (6 bases). TRBV5-3 is noted as an ORF with a role that remains uncertain. Between the trimmed V and J ends, which lost 0 bases and 4 bases, there was a span of 20 bases. The CDR3 is made up of 19 amino acids. DNA of the CDR3: TGTGCCAGAAGCTTGGAACGGGAGAGCTACACTCGCGGGGCCAACGTCCTGACTTTC. It yields the protein CARSLERESYTRGANVLTF.

This clonotype came up a few times. This chain uses TRBV4-2 with TRBJ1-5; no reliable D call. This CDR3 has 15 amino acids. V lost 4 bases and J 0 bases, leaving 10 bases between the germline ends. Germline V gene lookup returns CDR1 LGHNA and CDR2 YNFKEQ. The CDR3 sequence is CASSPSAYSNQPQHF. In DNA, the CDR3 is TGTGCCAGCAGCCCGTCAGCATATAGCAATCAGCCCCAGCATTTT.

In this sample, this clonotype turned up a few times. The chain joins TRBV30 to TRBJ1-1; possibly TRBD1 for D (5 bases). Germline V gene sequence: CDR1 GTSNPN, CDR2 SVGIG (reference sequence). The length of the CDR3 is 13 residues. The V end was cut by 2 bases, the J end by 0 bases, with 7 bases between. Here the CDR3 DNA reads TGTGCCTGGAGTAGGGGACTGAACACTGAAGCTTTCTTT. Its translation: CAWSRGLNTEAFF.

This sequence joins TRBV7-2 and TRBJ1-1, with D maybe TRBD1 (5 bases). Germline CDR1 reads SGHTA; CDR2 reads FQGNSA. The CDR3 spans 14 residues. Trimming stripped 1 base from V and 4 bases from J, with 10 bases between. The chain's CDR3 is CASSLGGGSTEAFF. CDR3 DNA: TGTGCCAGCAGCTTAGGCGGGGGTTCCACTGAAGCTTTCTTT.

There are many counts of this clonotype. The gene calls are TRBV10-3 and TRBJ2-3; a weak D match, TRBD2 (7 bases). CDR1 and CDR2 (germline): ENHRY, SYGVKD. This CDR3 comprises 14 residues. V lost 8 bases and J 8 bases, leaving 20 bases between the germline ends. As DNA, the CDR3 is TGTGCCATCTCGAGGGAGGGGGATTTAATTACGCAGTATTTT. Residues: CAISREGDLITQYF.

This clonotype has more than one count but fewer than ten. V and J are TRBV20-1 and TRBJ1-1, with D possibly TRBD1 on 6 matching bases. The CDR3 length is 15 residues. The ends were cut back, 1 base at V and 0 bases at J, with 12 bases in the middle. Germline lookup yields CDR1 DFQATT and CDR2 SNEGSKA (reference sequence). The CDR3, as DNA: TGCAGTGCTAGAGGGTTACAGGGCTTGAACACTGAAGCTTTCTTT. Its translation is CSARGLQGLNTEAFF.

There are a few counts of this clonotype. This chain joins TRBV25-1 and TRBJ1-4, with D maybe TRBD1 (5 bases). Per germline, CDR1 MGHDK and CDR2 SYGVNS. The CDR3 spans 16 residues. V lost 2 bases to trimming and J lost 5 bases, with 15 bases between them. For the CDR3, the DNA is TGTGCCAGCAGTGAAGGCCACAGGACTCCGAATGAAAAACTGTTTTTT. Translation: CASSEGHRTPNEKLFF.

This clonotype was found a few times. V usage is TRBV28 and J usage is TRBJ1-5; 9 bases align to TRBD1. CDR1 and CDR2 from the germline V gene are MDHEN and SYDVKM. CDR3 length equals 15 residues. With 1 base clipped from V and 7 bases from J, the junction kept 5 bases outside the gene matches. CDR3 in DNA: TGTGCCAGCAGTTTATATGGGACAGGGAAACAGCCCCAGCATTTT. Amino acid sequence: CASSLYGTGKQPQHF.

This clonotype has at least ten counts. This sequence joins TRBV20-1 and TRBJ1-1; D is unresolved. Germline V CDR1 and CDR2: DFQATT, SNEGSKA (reference sequence). The V end lost 0 bases, the J end lost 5 bases, and 10 bases lay between the germline ends. This CDR3 has 13 residues. The CDR3 reads CSARDSGGTEAFF. The CDR3 coding sequence is TGCAGTGCTAGAGACTCAGGAGGGACTGAAGCTTTCTTT.

The J gene is TRBJ1-6, the V gene TRBV29-1; the D gene is possibly TRBD1 (5 bases). Germline V gene sequence: CDR1 SQVTM, CDR2 ANQGSEA. The CDR3 is 16 residues long. The V gene lost 4 bases and the J gene lost 11 bases, with 24 bases spanning the gap. CDR3 sequence: CSVAFFSGPGDAPLHF. CDR3 DNA sequence: TGCAGCGTTGCCTTTTTTTCAGGGCCGGGTGATGCACCCCTCCACTTT.

This clonotype was counted a few times. This rearrangement joins TRBV6-1 to TRBJ2-7; possibly TRBD2 for D (6 bases). The CDR3 has 14 residues. Germline loops: CDR1 MNHNS, CDR2 SASEGT. V shed 5 bases and J shed 0 bases, with 11 bases lying between them. CDR3 coding DNA: TGTGCCAGCAGTACCGGAGGGAGCTCCTACGAGCAGTACTTC. Translating it yields CASSTGGSSYEQYF.

This clonotype was counted a few times. The V and J genes are TRBV3-1 and TRBJ1-2; D might be TRBD1 (6 bases). V was cut by 10 bases and J by 8 bases, with 23 bases left in between. CDR3 length equals 14 residues. Germline V lookup: CDR1 LGHDT, CDR2 YNNKEL (reference sequence). CDR3 bases: TGTGCCACCCGTACGACAGGCAATGGGAGAGGCTACACCTTC. It specifies CATRTTGNGRGYTF.

This clonotype occurred a few times. The chain uses TRBV6-1 and TRBJ1-5; weak D call: TRBD1 (6 bases). The V end was cut by 6 bases, the J end by 6 bases, with 18 bases between. The CDR3 contains 15 residues. The germline V gene has CDR1 MNHNS and CDR2 SASEGT. CDR3: CASRVDEGGRQPQHF. The CDR3, as DNA: TGTGCCAGCAGGGTTGACGAGGGGGGACGTCAGCCCCAGCATTTT.

The chain uses TRBV12-5 and TRBJ2-3; TRBD1 might be the D (6 bases). This CDR3 is 15 amino acids long. CDR1 is LGHNT, CDR2 FRNRAP, per germline. V was pared by 4 bases and J by 1 base, with 12 bases between. The CDR3 region is CASGSSGAGTDTQYF. The DNA for the CDR3 is TGTGCTAGTGGTTCCTCAGGGGCTGGCACAGATACGCAGTATTTT.

The chain links TRBV9 to TRBJ2-1, with TRBD2 matching 7 bases. J was trimmed by 5 bases and V by 0 bases; bases with no gene match: 20. Germline assignment: CDR1 SGDLS and CDR2 YYNGEE. The CDR3 extends over 20 amino acids. The CDR3, as DNA: TGTGCCAGCAGCGTAGTCGATTATGGGGGAGGGGCCCCCGGGGACAATGAGCAGTTCTTC. Protein: CASSVVDYGGGAPGDNEQFF.